This section outlines one TCR beta chain sequence together with its context. Its antigen has not been determined. No quality values exist for individual bases; no much larger clone is one base distant. This sample is drawn from a study of shared clonotypes between healthy human individuals (dated by TCRdb to the early 2020s). Turning to the overall study: Two women and a few men aged 18 to 49 years were included in the cohort. To estimate repertoire size and how much clonotype sharing occurs between individuals, the study deeply sequenced the blood TCR repertoires of five or six healthy adults. Different laboratories and diverse techniques were used to prepare libraries and sequence TCR repertoires, to increase sequencing depth and limit assay-specific biases. Each donor's leukapheresis produced roughly between about 0.9 and 9.5 billion PBMCs. Study-wide findings and limitations: The genetic and exposure-history diversity represented was limited by the small number of donors. Based on pairwise subsampling, the degree of clonotype sharing among donors was expected to be affected by sequencing depth. Sampling was limited to blood, and TCR repertoires in tissue likely differ from TCR repertoires in blood.

TCR CDR3 regions were amplified from genomic DNA by multiplex PCR using the deep immunoSEQ assay. Extracted genomic DNA from each cell subset was spread evenly across all wells of several immunoSEQ 96-well plates, with each plate serving as a replicate. Each replicate PCR for unsorted PBMC received 250 to 300 ng genomic DNA, equal to about 30,000 T cell genomes. Ten immunoSEQ deep assay plates were used to sequence unsorted PBMC genomic DNA. Purified libraries were measured with a Qubit 3.0 fluorometer, size-checked on a Bioanalyzer 2100, and measured again with the KAPA Library Quantification kit. Each immunoSEQ 96-well plate was sequenced on its own single-read 150-cycle Illumina NextSeq 550 flow cell. The published analysis was carried out like this. The immunoSEQ output contained only junctional sequences without quality scores, so filtering could not match that applied to full-length reads. Sequences were annotated with PyIR, a Python wrapper for IgBLAST v1.9, using IMGT germline references to assign V/J genes and CDR3. Reads with weak V/J assignments (E-value above 1e-6), missing CDR3, stop codons, out-of-frame junctions, or ambiguous translated residues were removed. V3J clonotypes were defined as sequences sharing the same inferred V gene, J gene, and CDR3 amino acid sequence. To compute the percentage overlap between repertoires, the number of shared unique clonotypes was divided by the size of the smaller repertoire. RTK rarefaction, the Chao1 estimator, and Recon v2.1 estimates of unobserved clonotypes were used to assess repertoire richness. Held by TCRdb, this immuneACCESS table contains in-frame sequences only and omits some clones. Under half of the omission traces to an unresolved V gene where checked; the cause of the rest is unknown. V and J calls and clone size are those listed in that table; D and trimming were worked out from the DNA. The sample table records some 470,000 clones; 70% to 80% of these occur just once. The ten biggest clones cover 10% to 15% of the sample.

Donors were healthy HIV-negative adults with no recently reported acute infections or vaccinations. Every donor was a Caucasian adult living in Nashville, Tennessee, USA. For unsorted samples, approximately 89 million PBMCs were counted, and genomic DNA was extracted using the QIAamp DNA Blood Mini kit. Blood was obtained by leukapheresis, after which PBMCs were separated by Ficoll-Histopaque density gradient centrifugation and cryopreserved in liquid nitrogen vapor phase. The specimen sequenced was PBMCs. The source is a woman in her 40s in good health. Some clones in this sample may be carry-over from other donors' samples.

The CDR3 region has the sequence CASSRLQGSSKNIQYF. The sequence in DNA is TGTGCCAGCAGCCGTTTGCAGGGGTCCTCCAAAAACATTCAGTACTTC. The chain is assembled from TRBV7-2 and TRBJ2-4, with a weak D call of TRBD1 (6 bases match). The V end loses 5 bases and the J end loses 2 bases, and a stretch of 16 bases separates them. Taken from the germline V gene, the CDR1 and CDR2 loops are SGHTA and FQGNSA. The CDR3 contains 16 residues, cysteine and phenylalanine counted. CDR3 DNA is the only sequence kept; it has 48 bases, read in frame from the first base.